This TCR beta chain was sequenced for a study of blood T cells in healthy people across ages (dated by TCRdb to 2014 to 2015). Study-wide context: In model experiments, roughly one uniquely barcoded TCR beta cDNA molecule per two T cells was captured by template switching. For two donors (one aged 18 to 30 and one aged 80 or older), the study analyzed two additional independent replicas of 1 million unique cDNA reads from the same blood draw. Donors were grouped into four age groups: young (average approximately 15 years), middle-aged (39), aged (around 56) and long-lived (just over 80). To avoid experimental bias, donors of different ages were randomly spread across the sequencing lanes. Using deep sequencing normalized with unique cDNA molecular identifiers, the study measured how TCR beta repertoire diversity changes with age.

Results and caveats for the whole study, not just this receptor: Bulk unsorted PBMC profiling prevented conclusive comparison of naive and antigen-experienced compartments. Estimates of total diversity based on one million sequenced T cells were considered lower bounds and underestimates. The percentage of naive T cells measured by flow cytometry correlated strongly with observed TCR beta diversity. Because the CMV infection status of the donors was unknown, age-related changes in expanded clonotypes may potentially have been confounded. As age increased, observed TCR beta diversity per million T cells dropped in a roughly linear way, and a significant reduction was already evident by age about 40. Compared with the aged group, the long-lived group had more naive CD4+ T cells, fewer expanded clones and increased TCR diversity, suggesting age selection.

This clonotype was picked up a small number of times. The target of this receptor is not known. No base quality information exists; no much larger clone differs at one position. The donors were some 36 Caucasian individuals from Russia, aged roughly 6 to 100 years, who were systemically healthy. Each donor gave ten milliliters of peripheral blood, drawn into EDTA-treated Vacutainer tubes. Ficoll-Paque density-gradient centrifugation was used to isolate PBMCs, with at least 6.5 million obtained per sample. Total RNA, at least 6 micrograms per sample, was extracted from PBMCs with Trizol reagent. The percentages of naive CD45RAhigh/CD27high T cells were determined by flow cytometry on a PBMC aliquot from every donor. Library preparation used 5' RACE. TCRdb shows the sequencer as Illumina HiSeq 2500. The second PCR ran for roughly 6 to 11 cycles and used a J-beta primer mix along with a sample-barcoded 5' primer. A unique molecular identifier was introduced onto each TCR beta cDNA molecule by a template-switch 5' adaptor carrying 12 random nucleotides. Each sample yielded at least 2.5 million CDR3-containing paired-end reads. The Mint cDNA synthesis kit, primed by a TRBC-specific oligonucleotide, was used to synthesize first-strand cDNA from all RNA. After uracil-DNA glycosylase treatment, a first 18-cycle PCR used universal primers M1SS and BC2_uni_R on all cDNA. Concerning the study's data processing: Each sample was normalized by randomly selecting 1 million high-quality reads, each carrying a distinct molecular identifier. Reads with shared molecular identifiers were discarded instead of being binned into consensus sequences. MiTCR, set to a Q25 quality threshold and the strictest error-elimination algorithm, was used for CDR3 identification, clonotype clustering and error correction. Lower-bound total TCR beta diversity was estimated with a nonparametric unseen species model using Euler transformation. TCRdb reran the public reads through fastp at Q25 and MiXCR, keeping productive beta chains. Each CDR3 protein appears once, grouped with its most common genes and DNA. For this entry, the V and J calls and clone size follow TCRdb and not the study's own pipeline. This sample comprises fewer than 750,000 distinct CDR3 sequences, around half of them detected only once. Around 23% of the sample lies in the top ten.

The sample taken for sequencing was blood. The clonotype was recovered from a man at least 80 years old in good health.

The bases read TGTGCCAGCGGCGGACAGGGTGGATATGGCTACACCTTC. Its amino acids are CASGGQGGYGYTF. The chain is assembled from TRBV7-9 and TRBJ1-2, with TRBD1 identical over 8 junction bases. The CDR3, from cysteine to phenylalanine, totals 13 residues. Only the CDR3 part of the read is kept: 39 bases, read in frame from the first base. V is cut back by 8 bases and J by 5 bases, with 7 bases in the junction unmatched. CDR1 SEHNR and CDR2 FQNEAQ were looked up in the germline V gene (reference sequence).